This T cell receptor (beta chain) is from a study of blood T cell repertoires in COVID-19. This CDR3 has 15 residues. V lost 5 bases to trimming and J lost 8 bases; unmatched junction nucleotides: 12. Germline CDR1 MGHDK, CDR2 SYGVNS. Those who participated ranged in age from about 18 to 89 years and resided in 24 US areas. Cohorts were assigned according to the clinical history that participants reported. Symptom resolution, clearance, or two negative PCRs marked donors in Cohort 3 as recovered. Per the original methods: Amplifying reference gene primers gave estimates of nucleated cell counts. The method was immunoSEQ multiplex PCR; TCRdb's version includes in-frame clones alone and lacks a portion of them. From that table come the V and J calls and clone size; the DNA was used to work out D and trimming. Of about 440,000 clones listed, roughly 91% are singletons.

Input material: PBMCs or T cells enriched from blood (not recorded which). The chain couples TRBV25-1 to TRBJ1-2; 9 nucleotides align to TRBD1. This clonotype originated in a man aged 18 to 29 who had recovered from COVID-19. DNA of the CDR3: TGTGCCAGCAGTCAAGCAGGGGACAGGGCAGGCGGCTACACCTTC. Translation: CASSQAGDRAGGYTF.